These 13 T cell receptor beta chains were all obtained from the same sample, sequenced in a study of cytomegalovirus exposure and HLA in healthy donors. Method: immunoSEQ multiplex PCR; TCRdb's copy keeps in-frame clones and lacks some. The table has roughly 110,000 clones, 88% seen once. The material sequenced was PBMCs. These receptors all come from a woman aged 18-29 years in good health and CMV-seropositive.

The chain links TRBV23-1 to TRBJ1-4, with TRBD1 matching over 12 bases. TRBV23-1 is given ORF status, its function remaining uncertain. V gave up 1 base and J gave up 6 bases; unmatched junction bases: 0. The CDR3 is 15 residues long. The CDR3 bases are TGCGCCAGCAGTCAATGGGACAGGGGGCATGAAAAACTGTTTTTT. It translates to CASSQWDRGHEKLFF.

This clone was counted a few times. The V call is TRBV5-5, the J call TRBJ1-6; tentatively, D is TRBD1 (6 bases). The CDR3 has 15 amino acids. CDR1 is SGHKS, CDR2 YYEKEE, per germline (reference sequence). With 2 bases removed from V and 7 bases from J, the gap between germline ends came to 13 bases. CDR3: CASSFGAGENSPLHF. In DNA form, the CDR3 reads TGTGCCAGCAGCTTCGGGGCAGGGGAAAATTCACCCCTCCACTTT.

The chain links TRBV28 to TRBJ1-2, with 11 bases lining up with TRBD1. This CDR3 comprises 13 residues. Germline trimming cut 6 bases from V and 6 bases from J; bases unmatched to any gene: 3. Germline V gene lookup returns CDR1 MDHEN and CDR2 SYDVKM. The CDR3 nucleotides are TGTGCCAGCAGGAGGACAGGGGGCCATGGCTACACCTTC. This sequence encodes CASRRTGGHGYTF.

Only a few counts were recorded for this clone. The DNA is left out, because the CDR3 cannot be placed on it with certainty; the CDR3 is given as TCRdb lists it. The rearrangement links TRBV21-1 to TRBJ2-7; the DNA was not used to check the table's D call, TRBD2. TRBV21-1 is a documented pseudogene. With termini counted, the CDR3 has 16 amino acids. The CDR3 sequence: CASSKVGSGAGGEQYV.

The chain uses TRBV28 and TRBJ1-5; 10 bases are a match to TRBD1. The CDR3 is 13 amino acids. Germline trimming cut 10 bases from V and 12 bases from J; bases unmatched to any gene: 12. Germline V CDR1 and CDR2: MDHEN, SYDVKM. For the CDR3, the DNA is TGTGCCACCGCCGGGACAGGGGCCTGGAGCCAGCATTTT. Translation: CATAGTGAWSQHF.

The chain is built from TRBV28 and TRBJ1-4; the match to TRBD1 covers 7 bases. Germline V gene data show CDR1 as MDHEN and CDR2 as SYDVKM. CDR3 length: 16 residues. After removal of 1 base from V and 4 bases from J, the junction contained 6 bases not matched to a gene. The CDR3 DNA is TGTGCCAGCAGTTTATACCCACAGGGGATTAATGAAAAACTGTTTTTT. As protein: CASSLYPQGINEKLFF.

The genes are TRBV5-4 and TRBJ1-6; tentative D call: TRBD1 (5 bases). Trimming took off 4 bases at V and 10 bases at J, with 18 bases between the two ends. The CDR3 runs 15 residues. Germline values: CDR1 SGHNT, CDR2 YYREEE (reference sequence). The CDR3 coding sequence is TGTGCCAGCAGCCCGGGGGGGGTGGGAGGATCACCCCTCCACTTT. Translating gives CASSPGGVGGSPLHF.

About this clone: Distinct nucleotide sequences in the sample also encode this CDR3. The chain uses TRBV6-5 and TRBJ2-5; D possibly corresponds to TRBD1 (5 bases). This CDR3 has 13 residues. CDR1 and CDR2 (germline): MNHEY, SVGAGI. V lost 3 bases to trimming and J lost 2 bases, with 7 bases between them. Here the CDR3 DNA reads TGTGCCAGCAGTTATCAGGGTCAAGAGACCCAGTACTTC. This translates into CASSYQGQETQYF.

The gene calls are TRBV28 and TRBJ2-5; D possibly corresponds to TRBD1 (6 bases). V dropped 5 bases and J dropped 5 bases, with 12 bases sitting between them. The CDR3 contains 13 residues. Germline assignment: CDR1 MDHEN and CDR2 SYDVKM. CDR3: CASSNQGMETQYF. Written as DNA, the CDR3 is TGTGCCAGCAGTAATCAGGGGATGGAGACCCAGTACTTC.

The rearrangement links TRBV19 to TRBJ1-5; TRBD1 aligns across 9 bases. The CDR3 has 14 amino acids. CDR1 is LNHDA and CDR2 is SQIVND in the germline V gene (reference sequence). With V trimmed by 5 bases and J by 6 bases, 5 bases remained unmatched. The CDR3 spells CASSAGTGLQPQHF. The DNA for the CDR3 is TGTGCCAGTAGTGCCGGGACAGGGCTTCAGCCCCAGCATTTT.

The CDR3 reads CASRNYEEAGKVNEQYF. CDR3 DNA: TGCGCCAGCAGAAACTACGAAGAAGCGGGGAAAGTGAACGAGCAGTACTTC. The genes are TRBV10-2 and TRBJ2-7; 7 nucleotides agree with TRBD2. CDR1 WSHSY and CDR2 SAAADI come from the germline V gene. After removal of 6 bases from V and 5 bases from J, the junction contained 19 bases not matched to a gene. This CDR3 contains 17 residues.

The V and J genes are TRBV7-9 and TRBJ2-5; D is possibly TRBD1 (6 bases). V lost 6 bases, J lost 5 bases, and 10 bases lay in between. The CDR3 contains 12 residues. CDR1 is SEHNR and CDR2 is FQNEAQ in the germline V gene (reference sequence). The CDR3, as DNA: TGTGCCAGCAGGACAGGTCGGGAGACCCAGTACTTC. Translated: CASRTGRETQYF.

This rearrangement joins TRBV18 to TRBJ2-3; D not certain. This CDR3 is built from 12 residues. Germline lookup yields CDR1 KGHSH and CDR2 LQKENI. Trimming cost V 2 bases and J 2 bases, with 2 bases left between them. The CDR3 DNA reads TGTGCCAGCTCACCATACACAGATACGCAGTATTTT. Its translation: CASSPYTDTQYF.